One TCR beta chain is described in this entry. Its antigen is currently unknown. These data are taken from a study of cytomegalovirus exposure and HLA in healthy donors. Background on the study: An early data release held around 80 million unique TCRs from HLA-typed donors. The study, taken as a whole, reports: Under in vitro conditions, a few CMV-associated chains were confirmed as specific for CMV antigens.

The PCR had 60 Vbeta and 13 Jbeta primers. Sequenced by immunoSEQ multiplex PCR; TCRdb stores in-frame clones only, minus some. The sample records 150,000 or so clones, almost 80% being singletons. The length of the CDR3 is 15 residues. The V and J ends lost 3 bases and 0 bases respectively, with 9 bases between them. Germline CDR1 reads MNHEY; CDR2 reads SMNVEV (reference sequence). The source is a female donor in good health and CMV-seronegative. Sequencing used PBMCs. The V call is TRBV27, the J call TRBJ2-1; no firm D call. Here the CDR3 reads CASSFPDSSYNEQFF. As DNA, the CDR3 is TGTGCCAGCAGTTTCCCCGATAGCTCCTACAATGAGCAGTTCTTC.